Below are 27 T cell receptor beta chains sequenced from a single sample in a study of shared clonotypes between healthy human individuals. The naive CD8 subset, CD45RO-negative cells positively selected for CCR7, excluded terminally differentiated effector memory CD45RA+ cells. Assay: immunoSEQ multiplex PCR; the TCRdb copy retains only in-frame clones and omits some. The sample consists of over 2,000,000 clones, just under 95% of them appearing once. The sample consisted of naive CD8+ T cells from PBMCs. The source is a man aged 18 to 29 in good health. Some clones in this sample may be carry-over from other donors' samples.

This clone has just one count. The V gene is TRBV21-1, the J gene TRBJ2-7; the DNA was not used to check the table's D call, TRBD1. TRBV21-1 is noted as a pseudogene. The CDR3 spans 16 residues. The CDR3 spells CASSKEEGQPPMEQYF. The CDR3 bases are TGTGCCAGCAGCAAAGAAGAGGGACAGCCACCGATGGAGCAGTACTTC.

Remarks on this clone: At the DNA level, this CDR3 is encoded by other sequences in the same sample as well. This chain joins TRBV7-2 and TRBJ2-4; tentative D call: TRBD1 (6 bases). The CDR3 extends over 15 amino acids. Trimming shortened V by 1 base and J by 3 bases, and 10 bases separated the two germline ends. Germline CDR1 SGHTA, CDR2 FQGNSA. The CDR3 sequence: CASSLGRGSKNIQYF. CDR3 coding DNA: TGTGCCAGCAGCTTAGGCAGGGGTAGCAAAAACATTCAGTACTTC.

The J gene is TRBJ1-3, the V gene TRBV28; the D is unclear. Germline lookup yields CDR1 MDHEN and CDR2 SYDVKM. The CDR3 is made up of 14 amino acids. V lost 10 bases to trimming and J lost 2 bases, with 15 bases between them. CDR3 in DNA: TGTGCCACCGCAGGACCTTTCCCTGGAAACACCATATATTTT. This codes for CATAGPFPGNTIYF.

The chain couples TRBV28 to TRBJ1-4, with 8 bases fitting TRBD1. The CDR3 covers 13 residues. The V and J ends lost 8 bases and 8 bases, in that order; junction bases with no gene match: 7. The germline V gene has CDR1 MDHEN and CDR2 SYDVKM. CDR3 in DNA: TGTGCCAGCCGGACAGGGTTACGAGAAAAACTGTTTTTT. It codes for CASRTGLREKLFF.

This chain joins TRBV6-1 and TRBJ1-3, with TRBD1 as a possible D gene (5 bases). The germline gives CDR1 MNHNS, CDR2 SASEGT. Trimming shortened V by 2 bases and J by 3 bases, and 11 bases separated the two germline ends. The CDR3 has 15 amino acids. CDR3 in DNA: TGTGCCAGCAGTGAATGGAGGGGTGGTGGAAACACCATATATTTT. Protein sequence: CASSEWRGGGNTIYF.

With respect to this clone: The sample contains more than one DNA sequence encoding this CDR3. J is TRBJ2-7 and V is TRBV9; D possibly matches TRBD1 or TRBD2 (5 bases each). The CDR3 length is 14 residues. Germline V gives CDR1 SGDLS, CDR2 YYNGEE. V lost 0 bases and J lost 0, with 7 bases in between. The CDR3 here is CASSVGDHSYEQYF. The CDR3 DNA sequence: TGTGCCAGCAGCGTAGGGGACCACTCCTACGAGCAGTACTTC.

CDR3 DNA: TGTGCCAGCAGTTTCGAGAGCGGTGACTACGAGCAGTACTTC. Its protein is CASSFESGDYEQYF. This chain links TRBV27 with TRBJ2-7, with D maybe TRBD2 (5 bases). The germline V and J ends were trimmed by 3 bases and 3 bases, with 12 bases remaining between them. Looked up from germline, CDR1 is MNHEY and CDR2 is SMNVEV (reference sequence). This CDR3 has 14 residues.

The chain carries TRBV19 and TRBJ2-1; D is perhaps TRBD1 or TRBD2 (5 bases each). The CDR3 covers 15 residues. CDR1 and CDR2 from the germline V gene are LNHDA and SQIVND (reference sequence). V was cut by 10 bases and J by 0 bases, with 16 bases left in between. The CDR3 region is CATSGRTDSYNEQFF. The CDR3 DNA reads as TGTGCCACCTCGGGACGGACCGACTCCTACAATGAGCAGTTCTTC.

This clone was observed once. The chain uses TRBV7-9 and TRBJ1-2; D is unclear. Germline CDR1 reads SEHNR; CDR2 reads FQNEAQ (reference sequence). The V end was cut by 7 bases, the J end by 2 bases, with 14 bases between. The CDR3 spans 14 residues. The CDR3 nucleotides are TGTGCCAGCACCCTATCCGACCCAAACTATGGCTACACCTTC. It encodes CASTLSDPNYGYTF.

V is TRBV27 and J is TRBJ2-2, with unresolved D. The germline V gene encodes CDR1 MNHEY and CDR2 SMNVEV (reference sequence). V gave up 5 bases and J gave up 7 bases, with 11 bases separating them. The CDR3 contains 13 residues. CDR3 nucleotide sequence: TGTGCCAGCAGTCTCACAAGGAGCGGGGAGCTGTTTTTT. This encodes CASSLTRSGELFF.

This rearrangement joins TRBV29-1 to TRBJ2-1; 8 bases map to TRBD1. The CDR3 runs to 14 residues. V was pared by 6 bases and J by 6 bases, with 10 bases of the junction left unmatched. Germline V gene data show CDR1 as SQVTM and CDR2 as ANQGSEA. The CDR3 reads CSVPDRGLPNEQFF. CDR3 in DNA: TGCAGCGTGCCCGACAGGGGCCTCCCCAATGAGCAGTTCTTC.

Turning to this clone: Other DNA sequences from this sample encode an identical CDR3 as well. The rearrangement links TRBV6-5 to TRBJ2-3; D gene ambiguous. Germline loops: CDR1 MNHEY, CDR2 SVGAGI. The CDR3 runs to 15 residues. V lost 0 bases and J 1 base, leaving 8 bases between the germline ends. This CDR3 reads CASSYSTAGTDTQYF. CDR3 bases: TGTGCCAGCAGTTACTCGACCGCCGGCACAGATACGCAGTATTTT.

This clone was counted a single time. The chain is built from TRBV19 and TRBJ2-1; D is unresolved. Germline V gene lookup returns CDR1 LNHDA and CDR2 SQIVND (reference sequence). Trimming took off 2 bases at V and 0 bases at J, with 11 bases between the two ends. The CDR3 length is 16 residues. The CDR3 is CASSIPVLSSYNEQFF. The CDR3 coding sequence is TGTGCCAGTAGTATACCTGTACTGAGCTCCTACAATGAGCAGTTCTTC.

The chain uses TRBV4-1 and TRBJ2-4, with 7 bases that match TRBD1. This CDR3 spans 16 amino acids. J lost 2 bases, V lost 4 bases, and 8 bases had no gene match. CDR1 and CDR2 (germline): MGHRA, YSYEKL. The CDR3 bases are TGCGCCAGCAGCCCTCCTCGGGACAGCCCCAAAAACATTCAGTACTTC. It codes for CASSPPRDSPKNIQYF.

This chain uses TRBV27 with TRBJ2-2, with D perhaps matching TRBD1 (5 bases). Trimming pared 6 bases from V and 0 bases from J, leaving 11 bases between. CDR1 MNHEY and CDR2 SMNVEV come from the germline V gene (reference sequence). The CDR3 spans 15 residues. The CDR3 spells CASSVQVANTGELFF. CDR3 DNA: TGTGCCAGCAGCGTACAGGTCGCGAACACCGGGGAGCTGTTTTTT.

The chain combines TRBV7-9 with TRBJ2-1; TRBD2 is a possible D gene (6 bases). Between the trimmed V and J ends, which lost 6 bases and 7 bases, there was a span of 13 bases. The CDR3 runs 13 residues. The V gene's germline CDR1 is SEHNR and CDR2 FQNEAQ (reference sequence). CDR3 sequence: CASRNVEGNEQFF. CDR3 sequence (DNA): TGTGCCAGCAGAAACGTGGAGGGAAATGAGCAGTTCTTC.

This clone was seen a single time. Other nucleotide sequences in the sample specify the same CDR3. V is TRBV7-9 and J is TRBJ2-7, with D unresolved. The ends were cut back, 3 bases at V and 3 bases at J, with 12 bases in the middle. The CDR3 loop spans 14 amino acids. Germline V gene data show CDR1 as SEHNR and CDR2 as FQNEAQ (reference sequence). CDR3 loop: CASSLQERGYEQYF. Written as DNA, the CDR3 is TGTGCCAGCAGCTTGCAAGAGAGAGGCTACGAGCAGTACTTC.

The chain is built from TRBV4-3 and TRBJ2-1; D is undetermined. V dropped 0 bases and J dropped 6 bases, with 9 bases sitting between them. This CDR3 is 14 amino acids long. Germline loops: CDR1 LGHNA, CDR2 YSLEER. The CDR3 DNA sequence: TGCGCCAGCAGCCAAGAGACGTCGTTCAATGAGCAGTTCTTC. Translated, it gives CASSQETSFNEQFF.

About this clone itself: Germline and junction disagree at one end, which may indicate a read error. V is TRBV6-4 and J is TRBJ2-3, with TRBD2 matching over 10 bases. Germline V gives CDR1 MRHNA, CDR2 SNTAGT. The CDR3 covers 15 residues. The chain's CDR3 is CASREGTSGTDTQYF. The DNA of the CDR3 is TGTGCCAGCCGTGAAGGGACTAGCGGCACAGATACGCAGTATTTT.

CDR3 region: CASGHRVGVIHEQYF. The CDR3 bases are TGTGCCAGCGGCCACCGCGTCGGGGTCATCCACGAGCAGTACTTC. This rearrangement joins TRBV5-4 to TRBJ2-7; TRBD2 is a possible D gene (5 bases). This CDR3 has 15 amino acids. Trimming took 7 bases from V and 5 from J, leaving 22 bases between them. Per the germline V gene, CDR1 is SGHNT and CDR2 is YYREEE (reference sequence). Full variable domain (outside the CDR3, taken from reference TRBV5-4 and TRBJ2-7): ETGVTQSPTHLIKTRGQQVTLRCSSQSGHNTVSWYQQALGQGPQFIFQYYREEENGRGNFPPRFSGLQFPNYSSELNVNALELDDSALYLCASGHRVGVIHEQYFGPGTRLTVT.

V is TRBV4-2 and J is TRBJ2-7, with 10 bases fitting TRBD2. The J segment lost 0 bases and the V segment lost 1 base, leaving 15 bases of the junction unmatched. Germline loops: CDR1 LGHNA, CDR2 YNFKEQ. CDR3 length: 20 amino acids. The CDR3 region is CASSQGDWSLAGESSYEQYF. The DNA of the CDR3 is TGTGCCAGCAGCCAAGGGGATTGGAGCCTAGCGGGGGAGAGCTCCTACGAGCAGTACTTC.

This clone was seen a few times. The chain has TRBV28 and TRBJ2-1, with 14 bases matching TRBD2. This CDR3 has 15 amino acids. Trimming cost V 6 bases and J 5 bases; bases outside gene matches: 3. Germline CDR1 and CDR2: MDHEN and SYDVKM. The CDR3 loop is CASSRLAGGDNEQFF. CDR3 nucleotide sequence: TGTGCCAGCAGCAGACTAGCGGGAGGGGACAATGAGCAGTTCTTC.

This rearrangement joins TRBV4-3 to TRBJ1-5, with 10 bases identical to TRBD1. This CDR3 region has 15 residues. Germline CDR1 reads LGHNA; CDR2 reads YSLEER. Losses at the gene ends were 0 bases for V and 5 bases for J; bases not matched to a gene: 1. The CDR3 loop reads CASSQDGTGDQPQHF. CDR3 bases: TGCGCCAGCAGCCAAGATGGGACAGGGGATCAGCCCCAGCATTTT.

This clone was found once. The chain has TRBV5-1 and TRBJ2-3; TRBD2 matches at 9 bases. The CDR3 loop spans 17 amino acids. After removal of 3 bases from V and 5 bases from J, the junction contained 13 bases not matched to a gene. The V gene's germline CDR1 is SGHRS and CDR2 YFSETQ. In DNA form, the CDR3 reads TGCGCCAGCAGCTCAACCAGCGGGAGGACCAGGGTAGATACGCAGTATTTT. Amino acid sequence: CASSSTSGRTRVDTQYF.

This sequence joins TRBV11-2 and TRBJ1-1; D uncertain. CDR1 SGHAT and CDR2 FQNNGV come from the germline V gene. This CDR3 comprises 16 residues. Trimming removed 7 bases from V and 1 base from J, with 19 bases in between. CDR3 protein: CASNTRPGWGNTEAFF. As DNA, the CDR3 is TGTGCCAGCAACACCAGACCGGGCTGGGGGAACACTGAAGCTTTCTTT.

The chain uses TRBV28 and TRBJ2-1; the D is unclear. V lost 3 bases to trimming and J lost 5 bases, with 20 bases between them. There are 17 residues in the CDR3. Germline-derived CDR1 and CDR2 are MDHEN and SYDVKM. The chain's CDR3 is CASSFYPHRSQNNEQFF. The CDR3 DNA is TGTGCCAGCAGTTTCTATCCTCACCGTAGCCAAAACAATGAGCAGTTCTTC.

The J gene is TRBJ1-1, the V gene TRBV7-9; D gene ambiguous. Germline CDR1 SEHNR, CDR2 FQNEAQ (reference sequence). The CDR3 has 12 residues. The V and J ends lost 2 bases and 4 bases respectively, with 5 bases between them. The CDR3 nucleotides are TGTGCCAGCAGCTTAAGTAGCACTGAAGCTTTCTTT. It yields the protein CASSLSSTEAFF.